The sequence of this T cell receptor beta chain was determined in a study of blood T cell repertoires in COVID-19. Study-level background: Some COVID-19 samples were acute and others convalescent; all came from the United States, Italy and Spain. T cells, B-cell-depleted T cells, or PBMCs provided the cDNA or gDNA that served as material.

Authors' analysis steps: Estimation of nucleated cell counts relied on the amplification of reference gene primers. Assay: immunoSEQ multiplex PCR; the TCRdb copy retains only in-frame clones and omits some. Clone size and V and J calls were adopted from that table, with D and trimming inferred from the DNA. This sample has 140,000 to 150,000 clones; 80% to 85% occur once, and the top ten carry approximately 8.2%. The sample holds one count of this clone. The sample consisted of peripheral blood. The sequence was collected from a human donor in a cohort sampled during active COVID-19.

CDR3 sequence reads: CASSPTVADSYEQYF. The CDR3 coding sequence is TGTGCCAGCAGCCCGACCGTAGCGGACTCCTACGAGCAGTACTTC. This sequence joins TRBV5-4 and TRBJ2-7, with D maybe TRBD2 (6 bases). Germline CDR1 SGHNT, CDR2 YYREEE (reference sequence). Between the trimmed V and J ends, which lost 4 bases and 0 bases, there was a span of 14 bases. CDR3 length: 15 amino acids.